This T cell receptor (beta chain) originates from a study of T-cell memory formation after mild COVID-19. Study context: Largely, TCR clusters stayed within a single donor.

This clonotype was counted only a few times. Its antigen remains unknown. TCRdb reprocessed the 5' RACE reads with MiXCR, giving one entry per CDR3 protein. The profile covers about 560,000 distinct CDR3 sequences, with 15% to 20% appearing a single time and 8.1% taken by the ten largest. General study findings and limits: Among clones contracting day 15 to 85, CD4/CD8 was balanced, whereas later expanders leaned CD4+. SARS-CoV-2 specificity was not confirmed for second-wave clones peaking on day 37.

Germline V CDR1 and CDR2: DFQATT, SNEGSKA (reference sequence). V lost 5 bases and J 5 bases, leaving 10 bases between the germline ends. The CDR3 sequence is 11 residues long. Sequencing used PBMCs or a T cell subset sorted from them (not recorded which). The chain couples TRBV20-1 to TRBJ2-7; no firm D call. The clonotype was recovered from an adult woman who had mild COVID-19 (a few samples of this study predate the infection). Cell type and time point are not known. The CDR3 DNA sequence: TGCAGTGCTCCAAAGTCCCACGAGCAGTACTTC. Encoded protein: CSAPKSHEQYF.